One sample yielded the 28 T cell receptor beta chains listed below, sequenced in a study of T cell responses to AZD1222 COVID-19 vaccine. Profiled with immunoSEQ multiplex PCR; TCRdb holds only in-frame clones, not every one. The sample has roughly 100,000 clones, around nine tenths seen once. Specimen: peripheral blood, collected on day 0 of AZD1222 vaccination. The receptors originated from an adult in good health.

The CDR3 coding sequence is TGTGCCAGTAGCGATCCGGGGGCAATCAAGCCCCAGCATTTT. Translating it yields CASSDPGAIKPQHF. This sequence joins TRBV19 and TRBJ1-5; D may be TRBD1 (6 bases). Germline CDR1 is LNHDA and CDR2 is SQIVND (reference sequence). This CDR3 contains 14 residues. Trimming left V 6 bases short and J 8 bases short, with 17 bases between.

V gene TRBV28 combines with J gene TRBJ2-1; 9 positions agree with TRBD1. The CDR3 length is 12 residues. Trimming removed 6 bases from V and 14 bases from J; junction bases left unmatched: 8. Germline V lookup: CDR1 MDHEN, CDR2 SYDVKM. CDR3 loop: CASSTTGTGKFF. The CDR3 coding sequence is TGTGCCAGCAGCACCACCGGGACAGGGAAGTTCTTC.

The rearrangement uses TRBV6-2 or TRBV6-3 and TRBJ1-1; D remains ambiguous. The V gene's germline CDR1 is MNHEY and CDR2 SVGEGT. The CDR3 totals 14 residues. V was cut by 0 bases and J by 1 base, with 6 bases left in between. DNA for the CDR3: TGTGCCAGCAGTTACTCAGGAAAGAACACTGAAGCTTTCTTT. Its translation: CASSYSGKNTEAFF.

CDR3: CASSLSGAGEQFF. The CDR3 DNA sequence: TGTGCCAGCAGCTTATCGGGGGCGGGTGAGCAGTTCTTC. The chain combines TRBV5-5 with TRBJ2-1; the D call may be TRBD1 or TRBD2 (6 bases each). Per germline, CDR1 SGHKS and CDR2 YYEKEE (reference sequence). The CDR3 sequence is 13 residues long. V lost 2 bases and J 9 bases, leaving 12 bases between the germline ends.

The V gene is TRBV7-9, the J gene TRBJ2-2; 7 bases line up with TRBD2. Germline V gene data show CDR1 as SEHNR and CDR2 as FQNEAQ (reference sequence). V lost 1 base and J lost 6; bases outside the gene matches: 5. This CDR3 contains 15 residues. The CDR3 nucleotides read TGTGCCAGCAGCTTAGGAGGGAGGGCCGCCGGGGAGCTGTTTTTT. Its protein is CASSLGGRAAGELFF.

This clone was seen only once. The chain carries TRBV6-5 and TRBJ2-7; 9 bases line up with TRBD2. The V gene's germline CDR1 is MNHEY and CDR2 SVGAGI. J was trimmed by 4 bases and V by 6 bases; bases with no gene match: 7. The CDR3 is 14 residues long. The CDR3 region is CASSPRLAEYEQYF. CDR3 nucleotide sequence: TGTGCCAGCAGCCCCAGACTAGCGGAGTACGAGCAGTACTTC.

This sequence joins TRBV7-6 and TRBJ2-7; D remains ambiguous. This CDR3 region has 14 residues. CDR1 SGHVS and CDR2 FNYEAQ come from the germline V gene. The germline V and J ends were trimmed by 1 base and 7 bases, with 14 bases remaining between them. This CDR3 reads CASSLEPGKGEQYF. The CDR3 DNA follows: TGTGCCAGCAGCTTAGAACCAGGAAAGGGAGAGCAGTACTTC.

The V call is TRBV21-1, the J call TRBJ1-5. TRBV21-1 is deemed a pseudogene. There are 15 residues in the CDR3. The CDR3 nucleotides read TGTGCCAGCAGAAGATGGGGATATAGCAATCAGCCCCAGCATTTT. Residues: CASRRWGYSNQPQHF.

This chain connects TRBV7-9 to TRBJ2-1; 7 bases line up with TRBD2. CDR3 length: 18 residues. From germline, CDR1 is SEHNR and CDR2 FQNEAQ (reference sequence). V gave up 3 bases and J gave up 4 bases; unmatched junction bases: 15. CDR3 nucleotide sequence: TGTGCCAGCAGCTTTGCCCGGGCCGGGACTACCCATTACAATGAGCAGTTCTTC. It yields the protein CASSFARAGTTHYNEQFF.

The V gene is TRBV5-1, the J gene TRBJ1-2; 7 bases agree with TRBD1. V dropped 4 bases and J dropped 3; count of bases not matched to a gene: 9. From germline, CDR1 is SGHRS and CDR2 YFSETQ. The CDR3 spans 15 residues. The CDR3 reads CASSIQTGMDYGYTF. The CDR3 bases are TGCGCCAGCAGCATCCAGACAGGGATGGACTATGGCTACACCTTC.

V usage is TRBV28 and J usage is TRBJ2-7; 11 bases agree with TRBD2. The CDR3 is 15 amino acids. The V gene end was trimmed by 6 bases and the J gene end by 6 bases; junction bases not matched to a gene: 10. Germline V gene lookup returns CDR1 MDHEN and CDR2 SYDVKM. CDR3 sequence reads: CASSLSSGRRGEQYF. For the CDR3, the DNA is TGTGCCAGCAGCCTATCTAGCGGGAGGAGGGGCGAGCAGTACTTC.

The gene calls are TRBV12-3 or TRBV12-4 and TRBJ2-1; the D gene is possibly TRBD1 (5 bases). V dropped 7 bases and J dropped 6 bases, with 13 bases sitting between them. This CDR3 has 13 amino acids. CDR3 nucleotide sequence: TGTGCCAGCACCGAAGTAAGGGGCAATGAGCAGTTCTTC. This sequence encodes CASTEVRGNEQFF.

In its sample, this clone was seen once. This rearrangement joins TRBV19 to TRBJ1-1; D unresolved. The CDR3 contains 13 residues. Deletions cut 2 bases from V and 4 bases from J, with 8 bases between. Germline CDR1 LNHDA, CDR2 SQIVND (reference sequence). CDR3: CASSITRSTEAFF. CDR3 DNA sequence: TGTGCCAGTAGTATAACTAGGAGCACTGAAGCTTTCTTT.

The V call is TRBV3-1 (or the pseudogene TRBV3-2), the J call TRBJ2-7; 8 bases agree with TRBD2. The CDR3 has 14 amino acids. V trimming: 4 bases; J trimming: 4 bases; junction bases outside the gene matches: 6. CDR1 is LGHDT, CDR2 YNNKEL, per germline (reference sequence). CDR3 DNA sequence: TGTGCCAGCAGCCCCTCGGGGGGGCGATACGAGCAGTACTTC. Translation: CASSPSGGRYEQYF.

The rearrangement uses TRBV5-5 and TRBJ2-5; perhaps TRBD1 as D (6 bases). This CDR3 comprises 16 residues. The V gene's germline CDR1 is SGHKS and CDR2 YYEKEE (reference sequence). Trimming took off 1 base at V and 2 bases at J, with 15 bases between the two ends. In DNA form, the CDR3 reads TGTGCCAGCAGCTTGAGGGGGAGAGTAGGACAAGAGACCCAGTACTTC. Translation gives CASSLRGRVGQETQYF.

The chain has TRBV4-3 and TRBJ1-1, with D perhaps TRBD1 (5 bases). V lost 4 bases and J lost 4, with 13 bases in between. The CDR3 totals 14 residues. Per germline, CDR1 LGHNA and CDR2 YSLEER. For the CDR3, the DNA is TGCGCCAGCAGCCTCGTAGGGGTGGCCACTGAAGCTTTCTTT. Translating it yields CASSLVGVATEAFF.

V gene TRBV28 combines with J gene TRBJ1-5; tentatively, D is TRBD1 (5 bases). The germline gives CDR1 MDHEN, CDR2 SYDVKM. V gave up 6 bases and J gave up 0 bases, with 27 bases separating them. The CDR3 consists of 20 residues. The CDR3 DNA reads TGTGCCAGCAGCCCTTTTTTGTGGCGGGGGGGGGTCAATAGCAATCAGCCCCAGCATTTT. Translating it yields CASSPFLWRGGVNSNQPQHF. Filled out from reference TRBV28 and TRBJ1-5, the complete variable domain reads DVKVTQSSRYLVKRTGEKVFLECVQDMDHENMFWYRQDPGLGLRLIYFSYDVKMKEKGDIPEGYSVSREKKERFSLILESASTNQTSMYLCASSPFLWRGGVNSNQPQHFGDGTRLSIL.

The V and J genes are TRBV15 and TRBJ2-7; tentative D call: TRBD1 (6 bases). The CDR3 extends over 13 amino acids. The germline V gene has CDR1 LNHNV and CDR2 YYDKDF (reference sequence). Trimming cost V 4 bases and J 7 bases, with 14 bases left between them. CDR3: CATSNPDRSEQYF. In DNA, the CDR3 is TGTGCCACCAGCAACCCGGACAGATCAGAGCAGTACTTC.

This rearrangement joins TRBV6-5 to TRBJ1-2; no firm D call. Germline CDR1 and CDR2: MNHEY and SVGAGI. V shed 3 bases and J shed 4 bases, with 15 bases lying between them. This CDR3 contains 15 residues. CDR3 amino acids: CASSYGVTDLYGYTF. The CDR3 bases are TGTGCCAGCAGTTATGGTGTGACGGACCTCTATGGCTACACCTTC.

The chain links TRBV5-6 to TRBJ2-3, with 11 bases lining up with TRBD2. The CDR3 runs to 18 residues. Germline CDR1 reads SGHDT; CDR2 reads YYEEEE. The V and J ends lost 0 bases and 2 bases, in that order; junction bases with no gene match: 8. The CDR3 nucleotides are TGTGCCAGCAGCTTGGGGTCTCTAGCGGGGGGAGACACAGATACGCAGTATTTT. Translated: CASSLGSLAGGDTDTQYF.

V usage is TRBV19 and J usage is TRBJ1-1, with TRBD1 as a possible D gene (6 bases). V lost 6 bases and J 6 bases, leaving 11 bases between the germline ends. The CDR3 totals 12 residues. Germline CDR1 and CDR2: LNHDA and SQIVND (reference sequence). CDR3 amino acids: CASRWDTSEAFF. The CDR3 coding sequence is TGTGCCAGTAGATGGGACACCTCTGAAGCTTTCTTT.

This clone was picked up a small number of times. The J gene is TRBJ2-4, the V gene TRBV18, with D perhaps TRBD1 (6 bases). CDR3 length: 13 amino acids. Germline assignment: CDR1 KGHSH and CDR2 LQKENI. V lost 2 bases to trimming and J lost 5 bases, with 7 bases between them. DNA for the CDR3: TGTGCCAGCTCACCAGGGGGCGAAAACATTCAGTACTTC. This translates into CASSPGGENIQYF.

The chain employs TRBV7-6 and TRBJ2-1; 7 bases are shared with TRBD2. Germline V gives CDR1 SGHVS, CDR2 FNYEAQ. With V trimmed by 0 bases and J by 5 bases, 4 bases remained unmatched. The length of the CDR3 is 15 residues. DNA for the CDR3: TGTGCCAGCAGCTTAGCGGGGCGGGAGAACAATGAGCAGTTCTTC. Its protein product is CASSLAGRENNEQFF.

The rearrangement uses TRBV27 and TRBJ1-3, with 7 positions matching TRBD1. CDR3 size: 22 residues. V lost 4 bases and J lost 0; bases outside the gene matches: 24. Germline V CDR1 and CDR2: MNHEY, SMNVEV (reference sequence). CDR3 DNA sequence: TGTGCCAGCAGTTCACCATTTGGGAGGGGGCAATGGATCCAGAGCTCTGGAAACACCATATATTTT. Translating it yields CASSSPFGRGQWIQSSGNTIYF.

The J gene is TRBJ2-5, the V gene TRBV24-1; no reliable D call. The germline V gene encodes CDR1 KGHDR and CDR2 SFDVKD. The V end was cut by 4 bases, the J end by 5 bases, with 13 bases between. This CDR3 comprises 14 residues. CDR3 protein: CATSDASPDETQYF. Written as DNA, the CDR3 is TGTGCCACCAGTGACGCCTCGCCGGACGAGACCCAGTACTTC.

The V and J genes are TRBV30 and TRBJ2-7, with D possibly matching TRBD1 (5 bases). V lost 1 base, J lost 1 base, and 5 bases lay in between. The germline V gene has CDR1 GTSNPN and CDR2 SVGIG (reference sequence). The CDR3 totals 12 residues. The CDR3 sequence is CAWSGQSYEQYF. The CDR3 DNA sequence: TGTGCCTGGAGTGGACAGTCCTACGAGCAGTACTTC.

This clone was detected only once. The chain uses TRBV3-1 (or the pseudogene TRBV3-2) and TRBJ2-5; D call uncertain. Germline V gene sequence: CDR1 LGHDT, CDR2 YNNKEL (reference sequence). The CDR3 is 13 amino acids. V was pared by 2 bases and J by 5 bases, with 9 bases between. The CDR3 DNA sequence: TGTGCCAGCAGCCAATCTCGGAGTGAGACCCAGTACTTC. Protein sequence: CASSQSRSETQYF.

This rearrangement joins TRBV18 to TRBJ2-1, with 7 bases that match TRBD2. There are 13 residues in the CDR3. The V segment lost 3 bases and the J segment 9 bases; nucleotides outside the gene matches: 5. Germline lookup yields CDR1 KGHSH and CDR2 LQKENI. The CDR3 sequence: CASSPWTSGEQFF. CDR3 DNA: TGTGCCAGCTCACCGTGGACTAGTGGTGAGCAGTTCTTC. The whole variable domain, filled in from reference TRBV18 and TRBJ2-1, reads NAGVMQNPRHLVRRRGQEARLRCSPMKGHSHVYWYRQLPEEGLKFMVYLQKENIIDESGMPKERFSAEFPKEGPSILRIQQVVRGDSAAYFCASSPWTSGEQFFGPGTRLTVL.